These 25 T cell receptor beta chains share one sample of origin, sequenced in a study of blood T cell repertoires in COVID-19. The table came from immunoSEQ multiplex PCR; TCRdb's copy has only in-frame clones and leaves some out. The sample records hundreds of thousands of clones, approximately 84% being singletons. Sequenced: peripheral blood. The origin of the receptors is a woman older than 75 with acute or convalescent COVID-19.

The genes are TRBV28 and TRBJ2-1, with 9 nucleotides matching TRBD2. CDR1 is MDHEN, CDR2 SYDVKM, per germline. The CDR3 covers 15 residues. Trimming took 9 bases from V and 0 from J; bases not matched to a gene: 6. The CDR3 sequence: CASQQAGGSYNEQFF. CDR3 bases: TGTGCCAGTCAGCAAGCGGGAGGCTCCTACAATGAGCAGTTCTTC. Using reference TRBV28 and TRBJ2-1 for the parts outside the CDR3, the full variable domain is DVKVTQSSRYLVKRTGEKVFLECVQDMDHENMFWYRQDPGLGLRLIYFSYDVKMKEKGDIPEGYSVSREKKERFSLILESASTNQTSMYLCASQQAGGSYNEQFFGPGTRLTVL.

V and J are TRBV6-6 and TRBJ1-4, with 12 bases fitting TRBD1. J gave up 4 bases and V 8 bases, and 5 bases lay outside the gene matches. CDR3 size: 15 residues. The germline V gene has CDR1 MNHNY and CDR2 SVGAGI (reference sequence). The chain's CDR3 is CASAGQGAGNEKLFF. CDR3 sequence (DNA): TGTGCCAGCGCGGGACAGGGGGCGGGTAATGAAAAACTGTTTTTT.

The genes are TRBV5-1 and TRBJ1-6; possibly TRBD1 for D (5 bases). Per the germline V gene, CDR1 is SGHRS and CDR2 is YFSETQ. Trimming took off 4 bases at V and 8 bases at J, with 22 bases between the two ends. The CDR3 has 17 amino acids. Written as DNA, the CDR3 is TGCGCCAGCAGCCCAACCGTACAGGCCAGGCAATATTCACCCCTCCACTTT. Translated, it gives CASSPTVQARQYSPLHF.

The V gene is TRBV4-1, the J gene TRBJ2-5; 14 bases line up with TRBD2. The CDR3 is 16 residues long. Losses at the gene ends were 8 bases for V and 6 bases for J; bases not matched to a gene: 11. Germline-derived CDR1 and CDR2 are MGHRA and YSYEKL. The CDR3 sequence: CASGPGLAGVRKTQYF. For the CDR3, the DNA is TGCGCCAGCGGTCCGGGACTAGCGGGAGTAAGGAAGACCCAGTACTTC.

This clone was seen a few times. The rearrangement links TRBV4-3 to TRBJ1-2; no clear D. Germline values: CDR1 LGHNA, CDR2 YSLEER. The CDR3 has 12 amino acids. V shed 0 bases and J shed 5 bases, with 4 bases lying between them. The CDR3 sequence is CASSQDHYGYTF. The CDR3 region has the DNA TGCGCCAGCAGCCAAGATCATTATGGCTACACCTTC.

The chain combines TRBV20-1 with TRBJ2-3, with a tentative D call TRBD1 (6 bases). With 3 bases removed from V and 3 bases from J, the gap between germline ends came to 13 bases. The germline CDR1 and CDR2 sequences are DFQATT and SNEGSKA (reference sequence). The CDR3 has 14 residues. CDR3 DNA: TGCAGTGCTAGTGGTTCAGGGGCGACAGATACGCAGTATTTT. Protein product: CSASGSGATDTQYF.

This clone was observed a few times. V is TRBV2 and J is TRBJ2-7; no clear D gene. Germline V gene data show CDR1 as SNHLY and CDR2 as FYNNEI. The CDR3 runs 14 residues. V shed 4 bases and J shed 3 bases, with 13 bases lying between them. The CDR3 DNA reads as TGTGCCAGCAGTGTAAATGTTGGAGTCTACGAGCAGTACTTC. Encoded protein: CASSVNVGVYEQYF. Based on the CDR3 plus reference TRBV2 and TRBJ2-7, the full variable domain is EPEVTQTPSHQVTQMGQEVILRCVPISNHLYFYWYRQILGQKVEFLVSFYNNEISEKSEIFDDQFSVERPDGSNFTLKIRSTKLEDSAMYFCASSVNVGVYEQYFGPGTRLTVT.

The chain has TRBV5-1 and TRBJ2-3; the match to TRBD2 covers 13 bases. V lost 4 bases to trimming and J lost 3 bases; unmatched junction nucleotides: 2. Germline V gives CDR1 SGHRS, CDR2 YFSETQ. The CDR3 is 15 residues long. The CDR3 sequence: CASSPGLAGTDTQYF. DNA of the CDR3: TGCGCCAGCAGCCCGGGACTAGCGGGGACAGATACGCAGTATTTT.

The genes are TRBV5-6 and TRBJ1-2, with D unresolved. This CDR3 spans 12 amino acids. The V gene lost 0 bases and the J gene lost 8 bases, with 8 bases spanning the gap. Looked up from germline, CDR1 is SGHDT and CDR2 is YYEEEE. CDR3 protein: CASSLGVRGYTF. For the CDR3, the DNA is TGTGCCAGCAGCTTGGGAGTACGGGGCTACACCTTC.

The genes are TRBV7-4 and TRBJ2-3, with 8 bases aligning to TRBD2. Germline trimming cut 2 bases from V and 3 bases from J; bases unmatched to any gene: 10. Germline V gene lookup returns CDR1 SGHVT and CDR2 SQSDAQ. This CDR3 contains 17 residues. The CDR3 spells CASSLKAERERTDTQYF. CDR3 in DNA: TGTGCCAGCAGCTTAAAGGCCGAGCGGGAGAGGACAGATACGCAGTATTTT.

The J gene is TRBJ2-2, the V gene TRBV6-1, with TRBD2 identical over 14 bases. V was pared by 4 bases and J by 3 bases, with 4 bases of the junction left unmatched. The CDR3 contains 17 residues. The V gene's germline CDR1 is MNHNS and CDR2 SASEGT. The CDR3 coding sequence is TGTGCCAGCAGTGGGACTAGCGGGAGGATTCACACCGGGGAGCTGTTTTTT. It specifies CASSGTSGRIHTGELFF.

DNA of the CDR3: TGCGCCAGCAGCCCAATTCCGGGGGGCGGCTCTTCAAGAGAAGCTTTCTTT. This sequence encodes CASSPIPGGGSSREAFF. The chain links TRBV5-1 to TRBJ1-1; D possibly corresponds to TRBD1 (6 bases). The CDR3 is 17 residues long. CDR1 SGHRS and CDR2 YFSETQ come from the germline V gene. Trimming took off 4 bases at V and 8 bases at J, with 27 bases between the two ends.

The V and J genes are TRBV15 and TRBJ2-7; D possibly corresponds to TRBD2 (5 bases). CDR3 length: 17 amino acids. Germline V gene sequence: CDR1 LNHNV, CDR2 YYDKDF (reference sequence). Between the trimmed V and J ends, which lost 5 bases and 3 bases, there was a span of 23 bases. In DNA, the CDR3 is TGTGCCACCAGCTCCTCGACCCCGGAACTAGATCGCTACGAGCAGTACTTC. It is translated as CATSSSTPELDRYEQYF. The variable domain in full, completed from reference TRBV15 and TRBJ2-7, reads DAMVIQNPRYQVTQFGKPVTLSCSQTLNHNVMYWYQQKSSQAPKLLFHYYDKDFNNEADTPDNFQSRRPNTSFCFLDIRSPGLGDTAMYLCATSSSTPELDRYEQYFGPGTRLTVT.

V and J are TRBV7-9 and TRBJ1-1; weak D call: TRBD1 (5 bases). Germline lookup yields CDR1 SEHNR and CDR2 FQNEAQ (reference sequence). CDR3 length equals 14 residues. V was shortened by 4 bases and J by 1 base, with 10 bases between the two germline ends. The CDR3 loop is CASSSLGGNTEAFF. DNA of the CDR3: TGTGCCAGCAGCTCCTTGGGGGGGAACACTGAAGCTTTCTTT.

The rearrangement uses TRBV11-2 and TRBJ2-7; 7 bases are shared with TRBD2. The CDR3 totals 14 residues. Germline CDR1 and CDR2: SGHAT and FQNNGV. The V and J ends lost 4 bases and 2 bases, in that order; junction bases with no gene match: 5. The CDR3, as DNA: TGTGCCAGCAGCTCGGGGGGAGGGGCCTACGAGCAGTACTTC. Translating it yields CASSSGGGAYEQYF. The full variable domain, in which reference TRBV11-2 and TRBJ2-7 provide the parts outside the CDR3, is EAGVAQSPRYKIIEKRQSVAFWCNPISGHATLYWYQQILGQGPKLLIQFQNNGVVDDSQLPKDRFSAERLKGVDSTLKIQPAKLEDSAVYLCASSSGGGAYEQYFGPGTRLTVT.

The chain carries TRBV6-2 or TRBV6-3 and TRBJ2-7; 9 bases are shared with TRBD2. CDR1 MNHEY and CDR2 SVGEGT come from the germline V gene. The J segment lost 0 bases and the V segment lost 5 bases, leaving 14 bases of the junction unmatched. The CDR3 is 18 amino acids. DNA for the CDR3: TGTGCCAGCAGTGCGGGGGGAGCGGGAGGATTCCTCTCCTACGAGCAGTACTTC. Translation gives CASSAGGAGGFLSYEQYF.

The DNA of the CDR3 is TGTGCCTGCCGGACTAGCGGGAGGTTTGGGGATGAGCAGTTCTTC. Its protein product is CACRTSGRFGDEQFF. This sequence joins TRBV30 and TRBJ2-1, with 14 positions matching TRBD2. The CDR3 is 15 residues long. Germline CDR1 and CDR2: GTSNPN and SVGIG (reference sequence). Unmatched junction bases numbered 9, after V lost 6 bases and J lost 8 bases.

The table lists this clone with a few counts. V usage is TRBV3-1 (or the pseudogene TRBV3-2) and J usage is TRBJ2-3; 13 bases align to TRBD2. This CDR3 has 20 residues. Germline V gene data show CDR1 as LGHDT and CDR2 as YNNKEL (reference sequence). J was trimmed by 7 bases and V by 4 bases; bases with no gene match: 20. For the CDR3, the DNA is TGTGCCAGCAGCCTAAGACTAGCGGGGGGCTTTTATCCTACCTTTTATACGCAGTATTTT. Amino acid sequence: CASSLRLAGGFYPTFYTQYF.

This clone showed up just a few times. This sequence joins TRBV2 and TRBJ1-5; 8 bases agree with TRBD1. Germline CDR1 is SNHLY and CDR2 is FYNNEI. This CDR3 region has 15 residues. V dropped 7 bases and J dropped 4; count of bases not matched to a gene: 9. The CDR3 bases are TGTGCCAGCACTCTGGACAGGGATCGGAATCAGCCCCAGCATTTT. This encodes CASTLDRDRNQPQHF.

The rearrangement links TRBV10-2 to TRBJ1-6, with 7 bases identical to TRBD1. V gave up 8 bases and J gave up 5 bases; unmatched junction bases: 6. Germline-derived CDR1 and CDR2 are WSHSY and SAAADI. The length of the CDR3 is 14 residues. The CDR3, as DNA: TGCGCCAGCGCTCACAGGGGCAATAATTCACCCCTCCACTTT. It yields the protein CASAHRGNNSPLHF.

The rearrangement uses TRBV19 and TRBJ1-2; 7 bases line up with TRBD1. Germline V CDR1 and CDR2: LNHDA, SQIVND (reference sequence). The CDR3 runs 13 residues. V lost 5 bases, J lost 5 bases, and 5 bases stayed unmatched. The CDR3 DNA is TGTGCCAGTAGTCGACAGGGAGGATATGGCTACACCTTC. Its translation: CASSRQGGYGYTF.

This clone was observed once. The CDR3 nucleotides read TGTGCCAGCAGCTTGGGGGCCACTGAAGCTTTCTTT. It specifies CASSLGATEAFF. The chain joins TRBV5-6 to TRBJ1-1; D unclear. Germline values: CDR1 SGHDT, CDR2 YYEEEE. The length of the CDR3 is 12 residues. The V end lost 0 bases, the J end lost 4 bases, and 4 bases lay between the germline ends.

The V call is TRBV5-6, the J call TRBJ2-7, with D possibly matching TRBD2 (6 bases). Per the germline V gene, CDR1 is SGHDT and CDR2 is YYEEEE. CDR3 length: 14 residues. V lost 4 bases, J lost 6 bases, and 17 bases lay in between. The CDR3, as DNA: TGTGCCAGCAGCCATCGCGGGGCGTCTAGCGAGCAGTACTTC. This translates into CASSHRGASSEQYF.

The chain uses TRBV7-8 and TRBJ2-1; TRBD2 matches 11 bases. The CDR3 covers 18 residues. V dropped 1 base and J dropped 7; count of bases not matched to a gene: 12. Germline assignment: CDR1 SGHVS and CDR2 FQNEAQ. Here the CDR3 reads CASSLVLAGGGGRNEQFF. Here the CDR3 DNA reads TGTGCCAGCAGCTTAGTTTTAGCGGGAGGGGGTGGACGGAATGAGCAGTTCTTC.

A single count supports this clone. The chain uses TRBV6-4 and TRBJ2-2, with 7 bases fitting TRBD2. Looked up from germline, CDR1 is MRHNA and CDR2 is SNTAGT. This CDR3 comprises 14 residues. With V trimmed by 2 bases and J by 5 bases, 2 bases remained unmatched. The CDR3 region has the DNA TGTGCCAGCAGTGACGGCGGGAGAACCGGGGAGCTGTTTTTT. Translation gives CASSDGGRTGELFF.